This T cell receptor (beta chain) stems from a study of radiation and T cells in renal cell carcinoma. This clone was seen only once. Its cognate antigen is unknown. Whole-study results and caveats: Compared with controls, irradiated tumors had more, larger dominant CDR3 motifs. Irradiated tumors had higher TCR clonality than control tumors. In blood, top tumor clones expanded by 2 weeks, shrinking by 4.

Treatment indicated: 15 Gy SBRT to primary tumor, nephrectomy 4 weeks later. Nephrectomy followed 15 Gy stereotactic body radiation by 4 weeks. The V segment lost 5 bases and the J segment 2 bases; nucleotides outside the gene matches: 5. Germline CDR1 reads MNHNS; CDR2 reads SASEGT. The CDR3 spans 15 residues. Measured with immunoSEQ multiplex PCR; TCRdb has only the in-frame clones, and not every one. Of about 22,000 clones listed, roughly half are singletons. The sequences come from tumor tissue, collected from a patient whose treatment included radiotherapy and nephrectomy. The chain links TRBV6-1 to TRBJ2-7, with TRBD1 matching 11 bases. The sequence was collected from a woman aged 50 to 60 with renal cell carcinoma. The CDR3: CASSHRDRGAYEQYF. The CDR3 bases are TGTGCCAGCAGTCACCGGGACAGGGGGGCCTACGAGCAGTACTTC.